The 2 T cell receptor beta chains below come from one sample, sequenced in a study of T cells in Graves' hyperthyroidism and ophthalmopathy. Amplification targeted TCR beta CDR3 regions from RNA transcripts. In the first-round RT-PCR of the TCR CDR3, the HTBI primer set was used. One entry per CDR3 protein, called by TCRdb with MiXCR from the multiplex PCR reads. The sample includes around 440,000 distinct CDR3 sequences, around 14% seen only once; the top ten take 7.7%. The source material was blood. The receptors stem from a young woman with Graves' hyperthyroidism.

This clonotype was picked up many times. The chain employs TRBV12-3 or TRBV12-4 and TRBJ1-2, with unresolved D. The CDR3 loop spans 13 amino acids. V lost 2 bases and J lost 4, with 8 bases in between. CDR3 bases: TGTGCCAGCAGTTTAAAGGCACTCTATGGCTACACCTTC. Its protein product is CASSLKALYGYTF.

This clonotype has more than one count but fewer than ten. This chain uses TRBV19 with TRBJ2-2; D uncertain. Germline loops: CDR1 LNHDA, CDR2 SQIVND (reference sequence). CDR3 length: 14 residues. V was clipped by 4 bases and J by 3 bases, with 9 bases between them. CDR3 sequence (DNA): TGTGCCAGTAGTAAGGGTACCGACACCGGGGAGCTGTTTTTT. This encodes CASSKGTDTGELFF.